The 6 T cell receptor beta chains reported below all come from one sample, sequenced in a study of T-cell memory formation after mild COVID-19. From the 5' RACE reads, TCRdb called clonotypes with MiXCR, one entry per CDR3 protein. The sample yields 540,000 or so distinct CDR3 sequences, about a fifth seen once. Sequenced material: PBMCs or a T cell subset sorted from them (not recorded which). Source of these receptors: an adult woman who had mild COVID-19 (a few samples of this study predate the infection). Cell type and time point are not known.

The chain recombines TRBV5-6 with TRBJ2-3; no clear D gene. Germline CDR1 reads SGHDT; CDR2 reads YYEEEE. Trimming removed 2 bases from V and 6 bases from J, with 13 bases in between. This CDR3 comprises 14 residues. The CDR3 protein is CASSFPARADTQYF. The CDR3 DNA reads TGTGCCAGCAGCTTTCCAGCCCGAGCGGATACGCAGTATTTT.

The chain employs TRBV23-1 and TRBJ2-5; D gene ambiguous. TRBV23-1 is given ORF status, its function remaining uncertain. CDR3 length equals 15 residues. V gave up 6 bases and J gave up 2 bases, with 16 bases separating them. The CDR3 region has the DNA TGCGCCAGCAGCCCCATCCCGGCCCAGCAAGAGACCCAGTACTTC. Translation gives CASSPIPAQQETQYF.

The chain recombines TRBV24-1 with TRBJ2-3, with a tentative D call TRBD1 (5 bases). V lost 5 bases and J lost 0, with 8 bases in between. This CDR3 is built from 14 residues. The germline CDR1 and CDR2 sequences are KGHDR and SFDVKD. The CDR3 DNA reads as TGTGCCACCAGTGCTGGGGCTAGCACAGATACGCAGTATTTT. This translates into CATSAGASTDTQYF.

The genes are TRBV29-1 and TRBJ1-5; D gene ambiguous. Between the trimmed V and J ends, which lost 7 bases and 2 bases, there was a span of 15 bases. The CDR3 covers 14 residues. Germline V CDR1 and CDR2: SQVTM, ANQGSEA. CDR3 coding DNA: TGCAGCGCCCAAGGAGGGCAAGGCAATCAGCCCCAGCATTTT. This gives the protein CSAQGGQGNQPQHF.

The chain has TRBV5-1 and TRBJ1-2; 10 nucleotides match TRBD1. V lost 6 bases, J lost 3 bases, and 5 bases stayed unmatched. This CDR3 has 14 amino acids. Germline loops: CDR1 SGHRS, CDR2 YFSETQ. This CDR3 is CASNPTGGDYGYTF. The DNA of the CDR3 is TGCGCCAGCAACCCGACAGGGGGCGACTATGGCTACACCTTC.

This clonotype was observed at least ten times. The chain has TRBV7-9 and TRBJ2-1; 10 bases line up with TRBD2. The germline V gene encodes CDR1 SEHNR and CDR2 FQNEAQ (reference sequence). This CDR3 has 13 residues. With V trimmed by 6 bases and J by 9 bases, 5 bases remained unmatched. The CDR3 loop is CASRQRGGSEQFF. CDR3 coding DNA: TGTGCCAGCAGGCAGCGGGGGGGAAGTGAGCAGTTCTTC. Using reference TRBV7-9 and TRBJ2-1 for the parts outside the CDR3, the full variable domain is DTGVSQNPRHKITKRGQNVTFRCDPISEHNRLYWYRQTLGQGPEFLTYFQNEAQLEKSRLLSDRFSAERPKGSFSTLEIQRTEQGDSAMYLCASRQRGGSEQFFGPGTRLTVL.